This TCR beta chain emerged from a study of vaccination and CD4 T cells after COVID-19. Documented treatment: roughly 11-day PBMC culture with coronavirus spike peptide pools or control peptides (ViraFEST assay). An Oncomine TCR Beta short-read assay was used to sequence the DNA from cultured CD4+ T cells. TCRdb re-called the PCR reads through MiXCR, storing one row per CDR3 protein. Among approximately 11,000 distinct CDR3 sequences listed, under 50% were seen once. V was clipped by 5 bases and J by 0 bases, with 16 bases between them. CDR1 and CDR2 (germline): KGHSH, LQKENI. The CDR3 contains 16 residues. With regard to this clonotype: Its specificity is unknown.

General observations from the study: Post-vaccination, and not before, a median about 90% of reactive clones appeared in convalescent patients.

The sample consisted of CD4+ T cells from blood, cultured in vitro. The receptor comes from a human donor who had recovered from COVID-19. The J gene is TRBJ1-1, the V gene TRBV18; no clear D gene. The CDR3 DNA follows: TGTGCCAGCTCATTCACATCGATTACCATGAACACTGAAGCTTTCTTT. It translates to CASSFTSITMNTEAFF.